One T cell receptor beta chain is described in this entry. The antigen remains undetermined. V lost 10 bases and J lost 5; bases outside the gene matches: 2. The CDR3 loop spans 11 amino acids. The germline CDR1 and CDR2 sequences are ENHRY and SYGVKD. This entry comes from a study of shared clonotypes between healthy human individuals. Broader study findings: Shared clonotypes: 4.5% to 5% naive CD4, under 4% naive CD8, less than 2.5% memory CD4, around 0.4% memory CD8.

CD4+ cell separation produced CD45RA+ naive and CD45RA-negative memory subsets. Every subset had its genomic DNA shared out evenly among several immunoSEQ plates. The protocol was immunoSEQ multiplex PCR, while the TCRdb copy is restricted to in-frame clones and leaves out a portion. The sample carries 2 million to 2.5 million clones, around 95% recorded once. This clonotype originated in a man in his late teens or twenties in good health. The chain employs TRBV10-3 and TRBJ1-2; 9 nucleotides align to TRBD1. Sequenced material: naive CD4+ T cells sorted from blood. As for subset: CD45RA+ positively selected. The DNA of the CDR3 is TGTGCCACAGGACAGGGGTATGGCTACACCTTC. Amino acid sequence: CATGQGYGYTF.